Included here is one T cell receptor (beta chain) sequence, with context. In the source study's methods: Reference gene primer amplification gave estimated nucleated cell counts. Profiling relied on immunoSEQ multiplex PCR, and the TCRdb table lists in-frame clones only, not all of them. V and J calls and clone size are as listed in that table; D and trimming were resolved from the DNA. The table includes nearly 200,000 clones, around 80% detected once. The length of the CDR3 is 16 residues. V dropped 5 bases and J dropped 7 bases, with 18 bases sitting between them. Germline V gene data show CDR1 as MDHEN and CDR2 as SYDVKM. The data belong to a study of blood T cell repertoires in COVID-19. Study context: PBMCs, B-cell-depleted T cells, or T cells were the source of the cDNA or gDNA that made up the material.

The chain combines TRBV28 with TRBJ1-6, with D unclear. This receptor was taken from a human donor with acute or convalescent COVID-19. The donor label of this sample is uncertain. The sequenced material came from peripheral blood. The CDR3 coding sequence is TGTGCCAGCAGTCCTCCGCCTTTACCGCGAAATTCACCCCTCCACTTT. Its translation: CASSPPPLPRNSPLHF. Variable domain in full (rest from reference TRBV28 and TRBJ1-6): DVKVTQSSRYLVKRTGEKVFLECVQDMDHENMFWYRQDPGLGLRLIYFSYDVKMKEKGDIPEGYSVSREKKERFSLILESASTNQTSMYLCASSPPPLPRNSPLHFGNGTRLTVT.